A selection of T cell receptor beta chains follows, all from one sample in a study of PD-L1 blockade in urothelial cancer. TCRdb's copy holds only in-frame clones and misses some; the assay was immunoSEQ multiplex PCR. The sample includes some 44,000 clones, 75% to 85% of them seen just once. The sample in question was PBMCs, obtained around atezolizumab (anti-PD-L1) treatment. Every receptor here comes from a man in his sixties with urothelial cancer. CDR3s include the opening cysteine and the closing phenylalanine or tryptophan. Each record gives: clone size, D gene, V gene, J gene, CDR3 DNA, CDR3 protein. A D gene is named only where the DNA matches it firmly. The size field is filled for only some rows; it gives once, few, many or a size class.

clone size: .
D gene: .
V gene: TRBV10-3
J gene: TRBJ1-5
CDR3 DNA: TGTGCCATCAGTGGGGGGAGGGAGGGATATCAGCCCCAGCATTTT
CDR3 protein: CAISGGREGYQPQHF

clone size: .
D gene: TRBD1
V gene: TRBV28
J gene: TRBJ2-3
CDR3 DNA: TGTGCCAGCTCAAAATTGGACAGGGCTAATCAGCCCCAGTATTTT
CDR3 protein: CASSKLDRANQPQYF

clone size: .
D gene: .
V gene: TRBV30
J gene: TRBJ2-1
CDR3 DNA: TGTGCCTGGGCTAGCAGCCCTCCCACACATGAGCAGTTCTTC
CDR3 protein: CAWASSPPTHEQFF

clone size: .
D gene: TRBD1
V gene: TRBV19
J gene: TRBJ2-5
CDR3 DNA: TGTGCCAGTAGTGGGACAGGTCAAGAGACCCAGTACTTC
CDR3 protein: CASSGTGQETQYF

clone size: .
D gene: .
V gene: TRBV15
J gene: TRBJ2-1
CDR3 DNA: TGTGCCACCAGCAAGGACAGCTGGGAGCAGTTCTTC
CDR3 protein: CATSKDSWEQFF

clone size: few
D gene: TRBD1
V gene: TRBV19
J gene: TRBJ2-2
CDR3 DNA: TGTGCCACCCACCCCCGGACAGGGAACACCGGGGAGCTGTTTTTT
CDR3 protein: CATHPRTGNTGELFF

clone size: .
D gene: .
V gene: TRBV4-1
J gene: TRBJ1-5
CDR3 DNA: TGCGCCAGCAGCCAAGCTACAGGGAATAATCAGCCCCAGCATTTT
CDR3 protein: CASSQATGNNQPQHF

clone size: .
D gene: .
V gene: TRBV30
J gene: TRBJ1-2
CDR3 DNA: TGTGCCTGGACCCTGGGGGCGGGCTACACCTTC
CDR3 protein: CAWTLGAGYTF

clone size: .
D gene: .
V gene: TRBV2
J gene: TRBJ1-1
CDR3 DNA: TGTGCCAGCAGTGGGGGAGGCATCACTGAAGCTTTCTTT
CDR3 protein: CASSGGGITEAFF

clone size: .
D gene: TRBD1
V gene: TRBV27
J gene: TRBJ2-7
CDR3 DNA: TGTGCCAGCAGAGGACAGGCTGCTGGGGAGCAGTACTTC
CDR3 protein: CASRGQAAGEQYF

clone size: few
D gene: .
V gene: TRBV5-1
J gene: TRBJ1-1
CDR3 DNA: TGCGCCAGCAGCCGCGGGGATATGAACACTGAAGCTTTCTTT
CDR3 protein: CASSRGDMNTEAFF

clone size: once
D gene: .
V gene: TRBV6-1
J gene: TRBJ2-7
CDR3 DNA: TGTGCCAGCAGTGAATTAGATAATACCTACGAGCAGTACTTC
CDR3 protein: CASSELDNTYEQYF

clone size: .
D gene: .
V gene: TRBV6-4
J gene: TRBJ2-3
CDR3 DNA: TGTGCCAGCAGTCGGGGGGCCCCAGATACGCAGTATTTT
CDR3 protein: CASSRGAPDTQYF

clone size: .
D gene: TRBD2
V gene: TRBV27
J gene: TRBJ2-5
CDR3 DNA: TGTGCCAGCACATCTAGCGGGGGGGCGTGGGAGACCCAGTACTTC
CDR3 protein: CASTSSGGAWETQYF

clone size: .
D gene: TRBD2
V gene: TRBV29-1
J gene: TRBJ2-7
CDR3 DNA: TGCAGCGTTGATGGACTAGCGGGGACCTACGAGCAGTACTTC
CDR3 protein: CSVDGLAGTYEQYF

clone size: .
D gene: .
V gene: TRBV29-1
J gene: TRBJ2-4
CDR3 DNA: TGCAGCGTTGGGGCCCGAGCCCCAAACATTCAGTACTTC
CDR3 protein: CSVGARAPNIQYF

clone size: .
D gene: .
V gene: TRBV13
J gene: TRBJ2-1
CDR3 DNA: TGTGCCAGCAGCCCGGGACTCCTACCTCACGAGCAGTTCTTC
CDR3 protein: CASSPGLLPHEQFF

clone size: .
D gene: .
V gene: TRBV4-2
J gene: TRBJ2-7
CDR3 DNA: TGTGCCAGCAGCCAAGGGGCCTCGGACGAGCAGTACTTC
CDR3 protein: CASSQGASDEQYF

clone size: .
D gene: TRBD2
V gene: TRBV11-3
J gene: TRBJ2-1
CDR3 DNA: TGTGCCAGCAGCTTAGGTCTAGCGGGGAAAAATGAGCAGTTCTTC
CDR3 protein: CASSLGLAGKNEQFF

clone size: .
D gene: TRBD2
V gene: TRBV5-4
J gene: TRBJ2-1
CDR3 DNA: TGTGCCAGCAGCACGACTAGCTCCAATGAGCAGTTCTTC
CDR3 protein: CASSTTSSNEQFF

clone size: .
D gene: .
V gene: TRBV10-1
J gene: TRBJ2-7
CDR3 DNA: TGCGCCAGCAGCAGTACGGGTTCCTACGAGCAGTACTTC
CDR3 protein: CASSSTGSYEQYF

clone size: .
D gene: TRBD1
V gene: TRBV27
J gene: TRBJ2-3
CDR3 DNA: TGTGCCAGCAGCCCCACCACGGACAGGGCCGGCACAGATACGCAGTATTTT
CDR3 protein: CASSPTTDRAGTDTQYF